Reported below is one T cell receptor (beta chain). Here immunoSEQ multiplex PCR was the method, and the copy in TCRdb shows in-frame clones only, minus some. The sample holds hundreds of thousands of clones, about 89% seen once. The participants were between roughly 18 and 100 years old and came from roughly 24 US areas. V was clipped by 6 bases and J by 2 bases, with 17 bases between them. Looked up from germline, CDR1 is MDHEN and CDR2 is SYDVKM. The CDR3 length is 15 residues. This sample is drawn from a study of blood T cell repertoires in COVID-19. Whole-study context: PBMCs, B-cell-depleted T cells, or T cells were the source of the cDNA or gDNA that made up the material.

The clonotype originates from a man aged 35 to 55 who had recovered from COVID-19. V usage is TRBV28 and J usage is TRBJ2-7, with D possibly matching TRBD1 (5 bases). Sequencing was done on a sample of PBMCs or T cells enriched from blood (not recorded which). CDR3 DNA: TGTGCCAGCAGCCCCGGAAGACAGACAGCCTACGAGCAGTACTTC. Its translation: CASSPGRQTAYEQYF.